The 2 T cell receptor beta chains given below trace back to one sample, sequenced in a study of identical twins. One entry per CDR3 protein, called by TCRdb with MiXCR from the 5' RACE reads. The sample contains 450,000 to 600,000 distinct CDR3 sequences, approximately 20% of which appear only once. The same sample was also used in a study of yellow fever vaccine responses in identical twins.

The sequencing sample was made of CD4+ T cells sorted from blood. The receptors come from a woman under 30 in good health.

CDR3 coding DNA: TGCAGTGCTTACACAGGTGGTTCTGGAAACACCATATATTTT. This sequence encodes CSAYTGGSGNTIYF. The rearrangement links TRBV20-1 to TRBJ1-3; TRBD1 might be the D (5 bases). Trimming took 5 bases from V and 1 from J, leaving 12 bases between them. The CDR3 sequence is 14 residues long. Germline V gives CDR1 DFQATT, CDR2 SNEGSKA (reference sequence).

This clonotype was observed a handful of times. The chain joins TRBV24-1 to TRBJ2-5, with a tentative D call TRBD2 (7 bases). The CDR3 spans 14 residues. In germline, CDR1 is KGHDR, CDR2 SFDVKD. V was shortened by 4 bases and J by 6 bases, with 14 bases between the two germline ends. The CDR3 sequence: CATSEFGGAKTQYF. Here the CDR3 DNA reads TGTGCCACCAGTGAGTTTGGGGGGGCGAAGACCCAGTACTTC.